The clone carrying this T cell receptor (beta chain) was seen only a few times. This sample is drawn from a study of immune characterization of retroperitoneal liposarcoma. TCRdb ran MiXCR on the PCR reads and lists one entry per CDR3 protein. The sample records roughly 11,000 distinct CDR3 sequences, 40% to 55% being singletons. CDR3 length equals 15 residues. V gave up 0 bases and J gave up 0 bases; unmatched junction bases: 1. The germline CDR1 and CDR2 sequences are WNHNN and SYGVQD (reference sequence). The genes are TRBV10-1 and TRBJ2-7; 8 positions agree with TRBD1. Sequences were obtained from tumor tissue. The receptor's source is a female donor with retroperitoneal liposarcoma. The CDR3 bases are TGCGCCAGCAGTGAGTCTGGACAGGGCTCCTACGAGCAGTACTTC. It encodes CASSESGQGSYEQYF.